Sequencing of this T cell receptor beta chain was carried out in a study of T cell changes during pregnancy in multiple sclerosis. Clones were sequenced by immunoSEQ multiplex PCR, and TCRdb holds only the in-frame ones, with some missing. The repertoire includes tens of thousands of clones, 80% to 95% of them detected once, and 2% sits in the top ten. J was trimmed by 6 bases and V by 5 bases; bases with no gene match: 7. Germline CDR1 SEHNR, CDR2 FQNEAQ (reference sequence). The CDR3 is 14 residues long. This chain links TRBV7-9 with TRBJ1-5; 7 nucleotides line up with TRBD1. The sequence derives from a female donor with multiple sclerosis, enrolled in a pregnancy study. The sequencing here drew on peripheral blood, taken in the second trimester of pregnancy. The CDR3 bases are TGTGCCAGCAGCCATGGCACAGGGGCTCAGCCCCAGCATTTT. It yields the protein CASSHGTGAQPQHF.